A single T cell receptor beta chain is shown here with its context. The antigen it recognizes is unknown. No qualities accompany the bases; no much larger clone lies one base away. These data are taken from a study of cytomegalovirus exposure and HLA in healthy donors (dated by TCRdb to about 2017). Regarding the complete study: According to an earlier analysis of 450 to 650 of the donors, roughly 180 million T cells yielded 90 million to 140 million unique TCR beta sequences and about 300 Gb of sequence data. In an earlier analysis of 587 of the donors, high-throughput TCR beta sequencing was used to judge whether each TCR beta V gene segment behaved as functional or pseudogenic. Every repertoire in the discovery cohort had been generated on one and the same sequencing platform. A handful of DR-DQ haplotypes were handled as single units for association and clustering because linkage in the cohort was strong. Among about 400 genotyped donors of the cohort, an average of about 220,000 unique TCR beta nucleotide sequences was sequenced per donor, of which 15% to 20% were non-productive. In a later genetic analysis, genome-wide SNP genotypes for about three fifths of the 666 donors were used, and that subset was treated as a discovery cohort. The study used immunosequencing to profile the T cell repertoires of approximately 640 subjects and linked those repertoires to cytomegalovirus serostatus. Donor age, sex, ethnicity and CMV serostatus were compiled alongside the repertoire data. Rather than drawing on any new phenotypic data, the later analysis identified candidate immune exposures from TCR beta sequences and the way those sequences occurred across donors. The study combined high-throughput TCR immunosequencing, statistical association of individual TCRs with disease status, and machine learning to predict cytomegalovirus infection status. A later analysis re-analyzed previously published TCR beta repertoires from approximately 700 donors and added high-resolution HLA genotyping to study TCR occurrence patterns. The study was designed to test whether signatures of past pathogen exposure could be identified by cataloging public T cell receptors. The genetic ancestry cluster associated with self-reported Caucasian donors included roughly four fifths of the approximately 400 genotyped donors. Class I and class II HLA loci were covered by the typing at four-digit resolution. Typing coverage varied by locus: 629-630 donors for A, B, C, DRB1 and DQB1; 500 to 550 for DQA1; over 600 for DPA1; 400 to 480 for DPB1. An early release that covered roughly 600 HLA-typed donors contained approximately 300 gigabases of sequencing data and tens of millions of unique TCR sequences. A separate validation cohort of about 110 different subjects was used in addition to the roughly 640-subject first cohort.

The CDR3, from cysteine to phenylalanine, totals 15 residues. Solely the CDR3 DNA is kept, with 45 bases framed from the first base. A distance of 22 bases separates the germline ends of V and J, which lose 8 bases and 6 bases respectively. The germline V gene sets CDR1 to SGHTA and CDR2 to FQGNSA. The cohort consisted of approximately 690 healthy bone marrow donors. Cohort members were all nominally healthy when sampled, although unrecorded immune exposures were likely present. The donor tested CMV seropositive, placing the donor among the 289 seropositive members of the cohort. Each donor provided a peripheral blood sample, and peripheral blood mononuclear cells were used for TCR beta sequencing. The Qiagen DNeasy Blood Extraction Kit was used to extract genomic DNA from the blood cell samples. The library was built by means of the immunoSEQ multiplex PCR assay. For the multiplex PCR, a mixture combining 60 forward primers for TCR Vbeta segments and 13 reverse primers for TCR Jbeta segments was used. A multiplex PCR assay on genomic DNA amplified the CDR3 region of rearranged TCR beta genes. The Illumina HiSeq System was used to sequence the amplified TCR beta libraries as 87-base-pair reads. On the study's bioinformatics: Across the 700 or so repertoires, a later analysis counted some 80 million unique TCR beta chains, approximately 10 million of which were shared by at least two donors. A nearest-neighbor algorithm error-corrected the raw reads and collapsed the reads into unique sequences, merging closely related sequences to remove PCR and sequencing errors. To assign V, D and J gene segments, CDR3 sequences were aligned to IMGT reference sequences. For a sequence to be retained, at least a six-nucleotide match to both a V gene segment and a J gene segment was required. A rearrangement counted as productive if the CDR3 had no stop codons and remained in frame with V and J, and every other rearrangement counted as non-productive. Following IMGT convention, CDR3 was defined as the stretch from the second conserved V-encoded cysteine to the conserved J-encoded phenylalanine. The earlier analysis of some 600 of the donors excluded sequences that lacked an unambiguous match to a single V gene segment. In an earlier analysis of some 590 of the donors, V segments were called functional above 56.7% productive rearrangements and were called segregating when the between-donor standard deviation exceeded 5%. A statistical classification framework was built for diagnosing cytomegalovirus status from the catalog of TCR beta chain sequences. In a later analysis, V and J genes were assigned by comparing TCR nucleotide sequences against IMGT/GENE-DB human TR gene sequences. A later analysis assigned CDR3 sequences and most-parsimonious VDJ recombination scenarios with the TCRdist pipeline. A later analysis defined each TCR beta chain by its CDR3 amino acid sequence plus V-gene family, and excluded reads lacking a unique V-gene family. To address suspected cross-contamination and a sequencing artifact, a later analysis removed 450 to 700 highly shared, low-generation-probability nucleotide sequences. In a later analysis, a clonal expansion index for each public chain was calculated from normalized within-repertoire ranks of inferred template counts. In a later analysis, generation probabilities were computed with a VDJ recombination model fitted to out-of-frame rearrangements, and the resulting probabilities were checked against IGoR. In a later analysis, hypergeometric tests were used to score TCR-TCR, TCR-HLA and TCR-CMV co-occurrence, with a repertoire-size bias correction applied to TCR pairs. To estimate false discovery rates, a later analysis permuted the HLA or CMV assignments 20 times. In a later analysis, co-occurring TCRs were grouped with DBSCAN, and TCRdist sequence similarity was added when clustering was performed within HLA-allele-positive subsets. Repertoires with fewer than 30,000 or more than 120,000 public chains, plus five repertoires with anomalous nucleotide sharing, were excluded from co-occurrence clustering. Drawn from immuneACCESS, this table holds only the in-frame rearrangements with V and J called that TCRdb kept. Clones are partly lost; checked studies trace under half to an unresolved V gene and leave the rest unexplained. D and trimming come from the DNA, and the V and J calls and clone size come from that table. The sample contains about 200,000 clones, about four fifths of them found a single time. The ten most abundant clones make up around 0.42% of the sample.

Overall study outcomes, separate from this receptor: While some public TCRs were present in many individuals, most TCR sequences turned up only very rarely across donors. Strong co-occurrence of HLA alleles, especially DR and DQ, made assigning TCR associations to individual alleles difficult. Linkage disequilibrium might explain the correlated functional status among segregating V segments, but an unknown experimental factor could not be excluded. An earlier analysis of around 540 of the donors showed that most TCR beta V segments appeared in productive rearrangements either about 90% or about 30% of the time, which broadly matched IMGT annotations. The classifier was reported to diagnose cytomegalovirus status with high specificity and sensitivity in both the original cohort and the validation cohort. Some IMGT-functional V segments, including TRBV6-2 and TRBV6-3, could not be told apart with the 87-base-pair reads, so those segments were excluded. The cohort was sequenced for TCR beta chains only, and without alpha or paired-chain data the features that could be detected were limited. An association between a missense DCLRE1C variant and V-gene and J-gene trimming of TCR beta chains was found in a later genetic analysis and replicated in an independent cohort. A later analysis found that HLA-associated TCR beta chains were more clonally expanded and had lower generation probabilities than equally common non-associated chains. A cluster of highly shared sequence variants was judged likely to be a technical artifact of the sequencing pipeline. It was suggested by the authors that the approach could potentially be generalized to other disease states and immunological phenotypes. According to a later analysis, TCR association rates differed among HLA loci, with DRB1 alleles showing the most associated TCRs and HLA-C alleles showing the fewest. In a later analysis, about 17,000 TCR beta sequences were associated with specific HLA alleles at a false discovery rate of 0.05. A further reported finding was that TCR beta sequences accurately predicted the HLA-A and HLA-B alleles for most subjects in the first cohort. The presence/absence analyses assumed that sequencing depth was roughly uniform across donors, and that assumption may not be true. A later analysis found that most CMV-associated TCR beta chains appeared HLA-restricted, with HLA associations seemingly driven largely by CMV exposure. The study listed 164 TCR beta chains as associated with cytomegalovirus. In vitro tests confirmed that three of the cytomegalovirus-associated TCR beta chains recognize cytomegalovirus antigens. CMV serostatus was the only immune exposure information available for the cohort. Because some donors lacked HLA typing at each locus, the association tests relied only on the typed subset. In a later genetic analysis, fewer N-insertions in productive TCRs were reported among donors in an Asian-associated ancestry cluster than the approximately 630-donor mean. The earlier analysis of a few hundred of the donors excluded approximately 17 rarely observed V segments, including chromosome 9 orphons, because counts were too low. Several of the top co-occurrence clusters appeared to be linked to parvovirus B19, influenza, CMV and Epstein-Barr virus, according to a later analysis.

The source material was PBMCs. The TCR comes from a male donor in good health and CMV-seropositive. This receptor chain uses TRBV7-2 and TRBJ1-1; the D gene is possibly TRBD1, with 5 bases matching. The bases read TGTGCCAGCCCGTCCCCCAGGGAATTTTGGTCTGAAGCTTTCTTT. Its product reads: CASPSPREFWSEAFF.